The clone carrying this T cell receptor (beta chain) occurred once. Per germline, CDR1 PRHDT and CDR2 FYEKMQ (reference sequence). The CDR3 sequence is 16 residues long. With V trimmed by 4 bases and J by 1 base, 6 bases remained unmatched. Likely unrecorded immune exposures existed in these nominally healthy donors. The entry originates in a study of cytomegalovirus exposure and HLA in healthy donors. PCR primers comprised 60 Vbeta and 13 Jbeta primers. TCRdb's table, derived via immunoSEQ multiplex PCR, lists solely in-frame clones and lacks some. The sample yields about 78,000 clones, approximately 70% seen once.

This TCR came from a woman aged 40 to 50 in good health and CMV-seropositive. The rearrangement uses TRBV13 and TRBJ2-3; 9 nucleotides align to TRBD2. The sample consisted of PBMCs. The CDR3 here is CASSSRGGVRTDTQYF. CDR3 DNA: TGTGCCAGCAGCTCACGCGGGGGGGTCCGCACAGATACGCAGTATTTT. The whole variable domain, remainder taken from reference TRBV13 and TRBJ2-3, is AAGVIQSPRHLIKEKRETATLKCYPIPRHDTVYWYQQGPGQDPQFLISFYEKMQSDKGSIPDRFSAQQFSDYHSELNMSSLELGDSALYFCASSSRGGVRTDTQYFGPGTRLTVL.